The clone carrying this TCR beta chain was found a few times. The data are from a study of blood T cell repertoires in COVID-19. Study-wide background: From the United States, Italy and Spain came samples of acute and convalescent COVID-19. T cells, B-cell-depleted T cells, or PBMCs provided the cDNA or gDNA that served as material.

Patients from Seattle were sampled longitudinally, starting during active infection. The CDR3 sequence is 15 residues long. CDR1 is SGHNT and CDR2 is YYREEE in the germline V gene (reference sequence). Germline trimming cut 0 bases from V and 10 bases from J; bases unmatched to any gene: 6. Study processing details: Scientists estimated how many nucleated cells there were by amplifying reference gene primers. This table comes from immunoSEQ multiplex PCR, and its TCRdb copy is limited to in-frame clones, with some not included. V and J calls and clone size are copied from that table; D and trimming were computed from the DNA. The data show around 280,000 clones, about 90% seen once.

This chain uses TRBV5-4 with TRBJ2-1, with 11 bases identical to TRBD2. Material: peripheral blood. The sequence came from a woman aged 25 to 39 with COVID-19, enrolled during active disease. The CDR3 DNA reads as TGTGCCAGCAGCTTGGAGACTAGCGGGATGAGGGAGCAGTTCTTC. It codes for CASSLETSGMREQFF.